Listed below are T cell receptor beta chains from one sample, sequenced in a study of early stage breast cancer tumors. The data were produced by immunoSEQ multiplex PCR, yet TCRdb's version contains in-frame clones alone and is incomplete. The sample yields 25,000 to 35,000 clones, 80% seen once. Material for sequencing was blood. The receptors here all came from a person in their sixties or seventies with breast cancer. Both conserved end residues are part of each CDR3. D genes are given only for firm matches. Clone size, where shown, is once, few, many, or a class for clones that have expanded.

d_call,v_call,j_call,clone_size,cdr3_nt,cdr3_aa
-,TRBV9,TRBJ2-1,-,TGTGCCAGCAGCGTAGGAGCGACTGGATACAATGAGCAGTTCTTC,CASSVGATGYNEQFF
TRBD1,TRBV6-5,TRBJ2-7,-,TGTGCCAGCAGTTCCCCTGGACAGGGGGCCTACGAGCAGTACTTC,CASSSPGQGAYEQYF
TRBD1,TRBV5-6,TRBJ2-5,-,TGTGCCAGCAACATCCCGGGACAGGGGGAAGAGACCCAGTACTTC,CASNIPGQGEETQYF
-,TRBV5-1,TRBJ2-1,once,TGCGCCAGCAGCTTGGTGGGGGGGCTGCCCCAGAATGAGCAGTTCTTC,CASSLVGGLPQNEQFF
-,TRBV9,TRBJ1-1,few,TGTGCCAGCAGCCCTTCAGGACAAGGCACTGAAGCTTTCTTT,CASSPSGQGTEAFF
-,TRBV7-2,TRBJ2-7,-,TGTGCCAGCAGCCGCCGGCGGGACCGCTCCTACGAGCAGTACTTC,CASSRRRDRSYEQYF
TRBD2,TRBV4-2,TRBJ2-7,-,TGTGCCAGCAGCCCACCGGGACTAGCGAGCGACTACGAGCAGTACTTC,CASSPPGLASDYEQYF
TRBD1,TRBV5-4,TRBJ2-5,-,TGTGCCAGCAGCTCACAGGGGGCAACGGAGACCCAGTACTTC,CASSSQGATETQYF
TRBD1,TRBV30,TRBJ1-4,-,TGTGCCTGGAGTACTGACAGGGAGGTTGAAAAACTGTTTTTT,CAWSTDREVEKLFF
TRBD1,TRBV7-2,TRBJ2-7,-,TGTGCCAGCAGCTTAGCGGGGACAGGGGCCCCCTACGAGCAGTACTTC,CASSLAGTGAPYEQYF
TRBD1,TRBV7-9,TRBJ2-4,-,TGTGCCAGCCGGGACAGGGGATGGGACATTCAGTACTTC,CASRDRGWDIQYF
TRBD1,TRBV30,TRBJ1-5,-,TGTGCCTGGAGTCTAACAGGGGACCAGCCCCAGCATTTT,CAWSLTGDQPQHF
-,TRBV2,TRBJ1-5,-,TGTGCCAGCAGTGAATTATCAGGGATGGTTAATCAGCCCCAGCATTTT,CASSELSGMVNQPQHF
TRBD2,TRBV30,TRBJ2-1,-,TGTGCCTGGAGTGGACTAGCGGGTTCGTCCTACAATGAGCAGTTCTTC,CAWSGLAGSSYNEQFF
-,TRBV5-8,TRBJ1-5,-,TGTGCCAGCAGCTTGGAGGGGTGGGAGGGGCAGCCCCAGCATTTT,CASSLEGWEGQPQHF
-,TRBV5-6,TRBJ2-5,once,TGTGCCAGCAGCTTGTACGGAGTCCAAGAGACCCAGTACTTC,CASSLYGVQETQYF
TRBD1,TRBV5-4,TRBJ2-7,-,TGTGCCAGCAGCTCCTGGACAGGGAACGAGCAGTACTTC,CASSSWTGNEQYF
TRBD1,TRBV9,TRBJ2-3,-,TGTGCCAGCAGCCTAGGACAGGGAAGCGATACGCAGTATTTT,CASSLGQGSDTQYF
TRBD1,TRBV7-9,TRBJ2-2,few,TGTGCCAGCAGCCCGTGGACAGGGTGGACCGGGGAGCTGTTTTTT,CASSPWTGWTGELFF
-,TRBV4-1,TRBJ2-7,-,TGCGCCAGCAGCCAAGAAGGAATCAGGGAGCAGTACTTC,CASSQEGIREQYF
-,TRBV19,TRBJ1-2,-,TGTGCCAGTAAGGCTCGGGCAGGGGTTCGAGGCTATGGCTACACCTTC,CASKARAGVRGYGYTF
-,TRBV18,TRBJ2-1,-,TGTGCCAGCTCACCCCCCTTTGGCCTCGATGAGCAGTTCTTC,CASSPPFGLDEQFF
TRBD1,TRBV5-6,TRBJ2-4,-,TGTGCCAGCAGCCCGACAGGGGCCAAAAACATTCAGTACTTC,CASSPTGAKNIQYF
TRBD2,TRBV7-9,TRBJ2-3,-,TGTGCCAGCCTACTAGCGGGAAGGTTAGATACGCAGTATTTT,CASLLAGRLDTQYF
-,TRBV30,TRBJ1-4,-,TGTGCCTGGAGTTTGGGAGGGGCCTCAACTAATGAAAAACTGTTTTTT,CAWSLGGASTNEKLFF
-,TRBV5-6,TRBJ2-5,-,TGTGCCAGCAGCTCGACACGACCCCGTTGGGGCGAGACCCAGTACTTC,CASSSTRPRWGETQYF
-,TRBV30,TRBJ1-2,-,TGTGCCTGGGTCAACGCAGGAGGTGCTGGTGGCTACACCTTC,CAWVNAGGAGGYTF
TRBD1,TRBV5-4,TRBJ1-1,-,TGTGCCAGCAGCTTAGTCCCGGACAGGGAGAACACTGAAGCTTTCTTT,CASSLVPDRENTEAFF
TRBD1,TRBV6-6,TRBJ1-5,-,TGTGCCAGCAGTTCGACAGGGCTCCCCAATCAGCCCCAGCATTTT,CASSSTGLPNQPQHF
-,TRBV7-8,TRBJ2-2,-,TGTGCCAGCAGCCCGGGTTTAAGCGGGGAGCTGTTTTTT,CASSPGLSGELFF
-,TRBV27,TRBJ2-7,few,TGTGCCAGCAGTCCGTATCAGGGCTACGAGCAGTACTTC,CASSPYQGYEQYF
TRBD1,TRBV5-4,TRBJ1-2,-,TGTGCCAGCAGCTCCGCCGGGACAGGCAACTATGGCTACACCTTC,CASSSAGTGNYGYTF
-,TRBV11-2,TRBJ1-1,few,TGTGCCAGCAGCCAATTAGTACTGGGTAGCGCTTTCTTT,CASSQLVLGSAFF
-,TRBV6-1,TRBJ1-2,-,TGTGCCATCTCCGACCCAGGGTTAGGGGACTATGGCTACACCTTC,CAISDPGLGDYGYTF
-,TRBV9,TRBJ1-3,-,TGTGCCAGCAGCGGGGCAGGACTGGGAAACACCATATATTTT,CASSGAGLGNTIYF
TRBD1,TRBV5-4,TRBJ1-2,-,TGTGCCAGCAGCTTGGCCGACAGGGGGCGGGACAGTGGTGGCTACACCTTC,CASSLADRGRDSGGYTF
TRBD2,TRBV7-8,TRBJ2-2,few,TGTGCCAGCAGCTTACTGGGAGCGGGAGGAGCCGGGGAGCTGTTTTTT,CASSLLGAGGAGELFF
-,TRBV7-9,TRBJ2-5,-,TGTGCCAGCAGCGAACAGGGAAGCGGGACCCAGTACTTC,CASSEQGSGTQYF
TRBD1,TRBV29-1,TRBJ1-2,-,TGCAGCGTTGAAAGGCAGGGGACAGGGGGGAACTATGGCTACACCTTC,CSVERQGTGGNYGYTF
-,TRBV7-6,TRBJ1-5,-,TGTGCCAGCAGCCCCCGACAGAGCAATCAGCCCCAGCATTTT,CASSPRQSNQPQHF
TRBD2,TRBV6-1,TRBJ2-1,once,TGTGCCAGCACCTCAAGGGCTAGCGGGATAAATGAGCAGTTCTTC,CASTSRASGINEQFF